A single sample is the source of the 14 T cell receptor beta chains below, sequenced in a study of T cells in Graves' hyperthyroidism and ophthalmopathy. Researchers took RNA transcripts and amplified the TCR beta CDR3 regions from them. The HTBI primer set drove a first-round RT-PCR of the TCR CDR3. TCRdb ran MiXCR on the multiplex PCR reads and lists one entry per CDR3 protein. The repertoire holds 600,000 to 850,000 distinct CDR3 sequences, with approximately 18% as singletons. Sequencing was carried out using blood. These receptors came from a woman in her forties or fifties with Graves' hyperthyroidism that later progressed to Graves' ophthalmopathy.

The genes are TRBV27 and TRBJ1-1; 7 positions match TRBD1. This CDR3 region has 17 residues. V gave up 3 bases and J gave up 1 base; unmatched junction bases: 11. Germline CDR1 MNHEY, CDR2 SMNVEV (reference sequence). In DNA, the CDR3 is TGTGCCAGCAGTTTCTTGGACAGGATTGGGCCGAACACTGAAGCTTTCTTT. Residues: CASSFLDRIGPNTEAFF.

The chain recombines TRBV6-1 with TRBJ1-1; TRBD1 matches at 7 bases. The CDR3 contains 15 residues. Trimming took 6 bases from V and 4 from J; bases not matched to a gene: 11. In germline, CDR1 is MNHNS, CDR2 SASEGT. DNA for the CDR3: TGTGCCAGCAGCCTAAACCGGGACAGCGGCACTGAAGCTTTCTTT. Encoded protein: CASSLNRDSGTEAFF.

Only a few counts were recorded for this clonotype. A read error may explain this, as a much larger clone is one base away. The rearrangement joins TRBV20-1 to TRBJ1-1; weak D call: TRBD1 (6 bases). CDR1 is DFQATT, CDR2 SNEGSKA, per germline (reference sequence). The CDR3 runs 13 residues. The CDR3 region has the DNA TGCGGTGCTAGAGGGACACTGAACACTGAAGCTTTCTTT. Translation: CGARGTLNTEAFF.

This clonotype has more than one count but fewer than ten. The DNA for the CDR3 is TGTGCCAGCAGTTACTCGGCCAGGTCGTACGAGCAGTACTTC. It encodes CASSYSARSYEQYF. The rearrangement uses TRBV6-5 and TRBJ2-7; D is unclear. Trimming stripped 0 bases from V and 4 bases from J, with 10 bases between. CDR1 is MNHEY and CDR2 is SVGAGI in the germline V gene. The CDR3 extends over 14 amino acids.

This chain uses TRBV7-3 with TRBJ1-2; D gene uncertain. The CDR3 loop spans 15 amino acids. V was cut by 2 bases and J by 7 bases, with 17 bases left in between. Germline V gene sequence: CDR1 SGHTA, CDR2 FQGTGA. DNA for the CDR3: TGTGCCAGCAGCTTAGGAGGGCAGCTCGATGGTGGCTACACCTTC. Amino acid sequence: CASSLGGQLDGGYTF.

This clonotype appeared many times. The chain employs TRBV2 and TRBJ1-5; D remains unclear. The CDR3 has 14 amino acids. V was trimmed by 4 bases and J by 1 base, leaving 8 bases between them. Germline V gives CDR1 SNHLY, CDR2 FYNNEI. CDR3 residues: CASSVGQSNQPQHF. The CDR3 DNA follows: TGTGCCAGCAGTGTCGGGCAAAGCAATCAGCCCCAGCATTTT.

In this sample, this clonotype turned up once. At one boundary the junction diverges from the germline segment, which might be a read error. As DNA, the CDR3 is TGTGCCAGCAGTCCCCTCCGGGACAGGGGGGAACTGTTTTTT. Its protein product is CASSPLRDRGELFF. The rearrangement joins TRBV6-2 or TRBV6-3 to TRBJ2-2; 11 nucleotides agree with TRBD1. Germline CDR1 is MNHEY and CDR2 is SVGEGT. The CDR3 has 14 amino acids.

This clonotype was counted between two and nine times. The chain has TRBV12-3 or TRBV12-4 and TRBJ1-2; 9 bases agree with TRBD1. V lost 6 bases to trimming and J lost 8 bases; unmatched junction nucleotides: 13. This CDR3 has 15 amino acids. The CDR3 sequence: CASSPRVTGGGGYTF. The CDR3 bases are TGTGCCAGCAGCCCCCGAGTGACAGGGGGAGGCGGCTACACCTTC.

The rearrangement joins TRBV12-3 or TRBV12-4 to TRBJ2-6; 7 bases are a match to TRBD1. CDR3 size: 17 residues. Trimming at V came to 7 bases and at J to 2 bases, leaving 11 bases not matched to a gene. The CDR3 sequence: CASTKTGLEAGANVLTF. CDR3 sequence (DNA): TGTGCCAGCACCAAGACAGGGTTGGAAGCTGGGGCCAACGTCCTGACTTTC.

The chain carries TRBV20-1 and TRBJ2-1; D is ambiguous. Germline V gene lookup returns CDR1 DFQATT and CDR2 SNEGSKA (reference sequence). V was pared by 5 bases and J by 6 bases, with 14 bases between. The CDR3 totals 13 residues. CDR3 coding DNA: TGCAGTGCTCACGGACCCTGGAGCAATGAGCAGTTCTTC. Translating it yields CSAHGPWSNEQFF.

This clonotype occurred many times. This chain links TRBV2 with TRBJ1-1; a weak D match, TRBD1 (6 bases). Trimming removed 5 bases from V and 0 bases from J, with 22 bases in between. Germline assignment: CDR1 SNHLY and CDR2 FYNNEI. The CDR3 consists of 18 residues. CDR3 residues: CASSQRDDRQRLNTEAFF. DNA for the CDR3: TGTGCCAGCAGTCAAAGGGACGACAGGCAGCGATTGAACACTGAAGCTTTCTTT.

This clonotype showed up many times. This chain uses TRBV10-1 with TRBJ1-1, with D maybe TRBD1 (5 bases). The germline V gene has CDR1 WNHNN and CDR2 SYGVQD (reference sequence). V lost 6 bases, J lost 5 bases, and 19 bases lay in between. CDR3 length equals 15 residues. CDR3 sequence: CASRETKGTRTEAFF. The DNA of the CDR3 is TGCGCCAGCAGGGAAACGAAGGGGACGAGGACTGAAGCTTTCTTT.

This clonotype was recorded many times. J is TRBJ1-1 and V is TRBV3-1, with 8 bases lining up with TRBD1. The CDR3 sequence is 18 residues long. The V gene end was trimmed by 1 base and the J gene end by 4 bases; junction bases not matched to a gene: 14. Germline V CDR1 and CDR2: LGHDT, YNNKEL (reference sequence). This CDR3 is CASSQGIGGRQGSTEAFF. The CDR3, as DNA: TGTGCCAGCAGCCAAGGCATCGGGGGACGACAGGGGAGCACTGAAGCTTTCTTT.

As for this clonotype: A much larger clone sits a single nucleotide away, making a read error possible. The chain uses TRBV27 and TRBJ2-1; 7 positions agree with TRBD1. Per the germline V gene, CDR1 is MNHEY and CDR2 is SMNVEV (reference sequence). There are 14 residues in the CDR3. V shed 4 bases and J 5 bases; nucleotides not matched to a gene: 5. CDR3 bases: TGTGCCAGCAGTTCCCACAGGGGCCACAATGAGCAGTTCTTC. Residues: CASSSHRGHNEQFF.